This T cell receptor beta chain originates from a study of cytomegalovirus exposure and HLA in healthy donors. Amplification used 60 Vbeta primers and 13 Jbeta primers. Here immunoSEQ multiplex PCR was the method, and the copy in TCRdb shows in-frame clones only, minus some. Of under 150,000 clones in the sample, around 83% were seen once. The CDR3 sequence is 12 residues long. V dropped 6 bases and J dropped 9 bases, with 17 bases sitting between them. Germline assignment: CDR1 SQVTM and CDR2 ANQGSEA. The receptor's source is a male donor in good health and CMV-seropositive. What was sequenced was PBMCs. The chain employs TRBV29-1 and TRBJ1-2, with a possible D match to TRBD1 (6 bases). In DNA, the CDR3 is TGCAGCGTAACAAGCACACAGGGTAGCTACACCTTC. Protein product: CSVTSTQGSYTF.